This T cell receptor beta chain appears in the sequencing data of a study of shared clonotypes between healthy human individuals (dated by TCRdb to the early 2020s). Study-level background: The cohort included three men and a couple of women between 18 and 49 years of age. The study deeply sequenced blood TCR repertoires of five healthy adults to estimate repertoire size and the extent of clonotype sharing between individuals. To increase sequencing depth and limit assay-specific biases, TCR repertoire library preparation and sequencing were carried out by different laboratories using diverse techniques. Per donor, leukapheresis produced somewhere between about 0.94 and 10 billion PBMCs.

Comments on this clone: Its antigen remains undetermined. No much larger clone is present one base from it, and per-base qualities are unavailable.

The donors were healthy, HIV-negative adults who had no recently reported acute infections or vaccinations. Only Caucasian adults living in Nashville, Tennessee, USA were represented among the donors. For unsorted samples, 90 million or so PBMCs were counted, and genomic DNA was extracted using the QIAamp DNA Blood Mini kit. After blood collection by leukapheresis, PBMCs were isolated using Ficoll-Histopaque density gradient centrifugation and then cryopreserved in the vapor phase of liquid nitrogen. TCR CDR3 regions were amplified from genomic DNA by multiplex PCR using the deep immunoSEQ assay. Extracted genomic DNA from each cell subset was spread evenly across all wells of several immunoSEQ 96-well plates, with each plate serving as a replicate. For unsorted PBMC, roughly 300 ng of genomic DNA, equivalent to about 30,000 T cell genomes, went into each replicate PCR. Unsorted PBMC genomic DNA was sequenced across ten immunoSEQ deep assay plates. The purified libraries were quantified using a Qubit 3.0 fluorometer, sized with a Bioanalyzer 2100, and then quantified again using the KAPA Library Quantification kit. Every immunoSEQ 96-well plate was sequenced on a separate single-read 150-cycle Illumina NextSeq 550 flow cell. The original methods were these. Because the immunoSEQ output included only junctional sequences and no quality scores, the filtering could not be the same as the filtering used for full-length reads. Sequences were annotated with PyIR, a Python wrapper for IgBLAST v1.9, and V/J genes and CDR3 were assigned using IMGT germline references. Reads were filtered out if the reads had weak V/J assignments (E-value above 1e-6), no CDR3, stop codons, out-of-frame junctions, or ambiguous translated residues. V3J clonotypes were defined as sequences sharing an identical inferred V gene, J gene, and CDR3 amino acid sequence. The percentage overlap between two repertoires was calculated by dividing the number of shared unique clonotypes by the size of the smaller repertoire. Three approaches were used to assess repertoire richness: RTK rarefaction, the Chao1 estimator, and Recon v2.1 estimates of unobserved clonotypes. TCRdb retrieved this table from immuneACCESS and kept in-frame rearrangements only. Not all clones are present; in checked studies, unresolved V genes account for under half, and no reason is known for the remainder. V, J and clone size reflect that table, while D and trimming were determined from the DNA. Present in this sample are some 510,000 clones, 79% of which were seen just once. 10% to 15% of the sample is held by the ten biggest clonotypes.

Paper-wide results and their limitations: Sampling was limited to blood, and TCR repertoires in tissue likely differ from TCR repertoires in blood. Because the study included a small number of donors, the genetic and exposure-history diversity represented was limited. Pairwise subsampling led to the expectation that sequencing depth would affect the degree of clonotype sharing among donors.

From the cysteine up to the phenylalanine, the CDR3 has a length of 11 residues. The retained sequence is limited to the CDR3, 33 bases, with the frame set at the first base. Deletion took 10 bases off V and 6 bases off J, with a span of 12 bases between the germline ends. The germline V gene supplies CDR1 MDHEN and CDR2 SYDVKM. Material for sequencing was PBMCs. The rearrangement joined TRBV28 to TRBJ1-2, and possibly TRBD1, on 6 matching bases. The clonotype was recovered from a woman aged 40-49 years in good health. Some clones in this sample may be carry-over from other donors' samples. The nucleotides read TGTGCCACCGAACAGGGCCATGGCTACACCTTC. Its product reads: CATEQGHGYTF.